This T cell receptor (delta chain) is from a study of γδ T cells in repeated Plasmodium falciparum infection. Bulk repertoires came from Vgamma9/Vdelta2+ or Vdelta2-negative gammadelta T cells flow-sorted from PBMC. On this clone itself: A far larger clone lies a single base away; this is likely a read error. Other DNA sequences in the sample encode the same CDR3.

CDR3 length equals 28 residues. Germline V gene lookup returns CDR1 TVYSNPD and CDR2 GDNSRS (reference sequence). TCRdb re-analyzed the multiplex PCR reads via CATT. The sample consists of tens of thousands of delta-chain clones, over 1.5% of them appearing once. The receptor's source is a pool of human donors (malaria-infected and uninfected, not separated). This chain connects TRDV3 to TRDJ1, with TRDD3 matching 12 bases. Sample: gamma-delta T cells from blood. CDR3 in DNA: TGTGCCTTTGGTGGTTCCTCCCCGCTGGGGGATACGGGGAGCGCATGTTTACGGATAGCTACGTACACCGACAAACTCATCTTT. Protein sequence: CAFGGSSPLGDTGSACLRIATYTDKLIF.